This T cell receptor beta chain was recovered during a study of T cells and Merkel cell carcinoma outcomes. General observations from the study: Merkel cell carcinoma outcomes were reportedly predicted by repertoire and T-cell density.

With respect to this clone: The target antigen is unknown.

Per the germline V gene, CDR1 is MDHEN and CDR2 is SYDVKM. After removal of 6 bases from V and 1 base from J, the junction contained 4 bases not matched to a gene. The CDR3 runs 15 residues. TCRdb keeps only in-frame clones here, not all; method: immunoSEQ multiplex PCR. In the table there are about 1,300 clones, 85% to 95% of which are singletons. The sample consisted of tumor tissue from Merkel cell carcinoma. The gene calls are TRBV28 and TRBJ2-7; 12 bases fit TRBD2. The clonotype comes from a human donor with Merkel cell carcinoma. CDR3 residues: CASRMTSGSSYEQYF. As DNA, the CDR3 is TGTGCCAGCAGGATGACTAGCGGGAGTTCCTACGAGCAGTACTTC. The full variable domain, with the rest looked up from reference TRBV28 and TRBJ2-7, is DVKVTQSSRYLVKRTGEKVFLECVQDMDHENMFWYRQDPGLGLRLIYFSYDVKMKEKGDIPEGYSVSREKKERFSLILESASTNQTSMYLCASRMTSGSSYEQYFGPGTRLTVT.